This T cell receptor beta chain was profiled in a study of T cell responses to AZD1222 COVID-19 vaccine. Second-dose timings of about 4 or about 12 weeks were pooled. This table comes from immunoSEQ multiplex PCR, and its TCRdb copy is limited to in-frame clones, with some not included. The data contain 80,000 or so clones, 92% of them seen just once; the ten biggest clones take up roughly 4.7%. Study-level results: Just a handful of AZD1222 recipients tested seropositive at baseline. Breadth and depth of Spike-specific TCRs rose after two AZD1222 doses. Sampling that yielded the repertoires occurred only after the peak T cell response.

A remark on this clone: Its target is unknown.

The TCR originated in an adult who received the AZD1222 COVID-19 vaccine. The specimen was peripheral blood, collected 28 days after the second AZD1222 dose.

The chain's CDR3 is CASSAWYSQETQYF. Written as DNA, the CDR3 is TGTGCCAGCAGTGCATGGTACAGCCAAGAGACCCAGTACTTC. This sequence joins TRBV2 and TRBJ2-5; D is undetermined. Germline loops: CDR1 SNHLY, CDR2 FYNNEI. Trimming stripped 4 bases from V and 1 base from J, with 10 bases between. The CDR3 is 14 residues long.